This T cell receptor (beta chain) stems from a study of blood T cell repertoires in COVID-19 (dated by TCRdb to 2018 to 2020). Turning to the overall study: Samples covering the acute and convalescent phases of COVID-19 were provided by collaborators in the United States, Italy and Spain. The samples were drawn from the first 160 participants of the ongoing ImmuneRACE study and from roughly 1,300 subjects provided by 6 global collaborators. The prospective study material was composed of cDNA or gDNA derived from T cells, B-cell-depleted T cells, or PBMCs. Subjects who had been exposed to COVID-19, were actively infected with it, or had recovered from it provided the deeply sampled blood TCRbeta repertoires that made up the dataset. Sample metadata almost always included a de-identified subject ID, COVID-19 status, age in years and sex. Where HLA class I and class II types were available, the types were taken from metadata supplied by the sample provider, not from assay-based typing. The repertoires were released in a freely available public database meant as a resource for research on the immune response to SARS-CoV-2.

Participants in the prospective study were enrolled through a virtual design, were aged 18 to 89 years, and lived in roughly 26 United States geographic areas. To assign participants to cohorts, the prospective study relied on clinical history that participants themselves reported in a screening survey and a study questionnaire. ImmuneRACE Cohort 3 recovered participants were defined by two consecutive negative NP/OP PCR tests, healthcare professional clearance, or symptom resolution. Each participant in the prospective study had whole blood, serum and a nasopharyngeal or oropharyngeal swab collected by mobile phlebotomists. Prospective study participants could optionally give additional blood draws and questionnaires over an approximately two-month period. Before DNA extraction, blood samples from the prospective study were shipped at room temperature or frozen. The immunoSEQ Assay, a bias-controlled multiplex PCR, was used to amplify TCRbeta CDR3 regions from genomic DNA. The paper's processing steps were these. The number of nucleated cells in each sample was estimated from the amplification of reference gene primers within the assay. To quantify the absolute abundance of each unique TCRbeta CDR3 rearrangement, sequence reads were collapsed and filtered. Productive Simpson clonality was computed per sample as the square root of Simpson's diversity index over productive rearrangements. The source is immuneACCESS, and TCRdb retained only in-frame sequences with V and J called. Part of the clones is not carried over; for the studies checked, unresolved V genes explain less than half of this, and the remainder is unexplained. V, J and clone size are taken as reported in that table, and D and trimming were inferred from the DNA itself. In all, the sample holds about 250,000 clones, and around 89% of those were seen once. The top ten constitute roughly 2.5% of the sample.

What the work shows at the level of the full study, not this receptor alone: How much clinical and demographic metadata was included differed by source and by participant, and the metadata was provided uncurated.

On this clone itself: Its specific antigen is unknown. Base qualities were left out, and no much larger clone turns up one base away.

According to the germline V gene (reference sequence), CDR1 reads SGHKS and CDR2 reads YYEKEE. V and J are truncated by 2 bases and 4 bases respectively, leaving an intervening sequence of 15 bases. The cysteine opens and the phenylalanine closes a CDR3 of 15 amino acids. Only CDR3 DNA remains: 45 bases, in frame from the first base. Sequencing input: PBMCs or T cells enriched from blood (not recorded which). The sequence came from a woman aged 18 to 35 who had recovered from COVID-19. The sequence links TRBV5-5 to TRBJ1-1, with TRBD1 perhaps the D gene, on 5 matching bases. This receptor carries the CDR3 CASSFSGRGGTEAFF. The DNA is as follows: TGTGCCAGCAGCTTCTCAGGGCGGGGTGGCACTGAAGCTTTCTTT.